This section outlines one TCR beta chain sequence together with its context. This entry is derived from a study of cytomegalovirus exposure and HLA in healthy donors. Study overall: According to later analysis, the same platform produced the 120 or so validation and several hundred first-cohort repertoires.

Clones were read by immunoSEQ multiplex PCR, and TCRdb kept only the in-frame ones, dropping some. The sample lists 70,000 or so clones, roughly 94% seen once, with about 1.4% in the top ten. With 4 bases clipped from V and 5 bases from J, the junction kept 6 bases outside the gene matches. The CDR3 runs 14 residues. The germline V gene has CDR1 SGHNT and CDR2 YYREEE (reference sequence). This chain links TRBV5-4 with TRBJ1-5; TRBD1 agrees at 7 bases. The material sequenced was PBMCs. The clonotype comes from a man younger than 30 in good health and CMV-seropositive. The CDR3 spells CASSRQGLDQPQHF. CDR3 DNA: TGTGCCAGCAGCCGACAGGGTTTGGATCAGCCCCAGCATTTT.